The clone carrying this TCR beta chain was seen only a few times. The antigen is unknown. The sample is drawn from a study of T cells after yellow fever vaccination. The CDR3 sequence is 14 residues long. The V gene's germline CDR1 is MGHRA and CDR2 YSYEKL. With V trimmed by 4 bases and J by 5 bases, 7 bases remained unmatched. Findings and caveats of the study: The booster saw the reappearance of most primary-vaccination clones (roughly 96% CD4, 70% to 90% CD8).

They built TCR cDNA with 5'RACE template switching, a step that put in a universal primer site and UMIs. TCRdb analysed the 5' RACE reads with MiXCR anew, one entry per CDR3 protein. Among just under 600,000 distinct CDR3 sequences listed, around an eighth were seen once. This chain connects TRBV4-1 to TRBJ2-7; 8 positions agree with TRBD1. The sample here was PBMCs, taken on the day of the yellow fever booster vaccination. The receptor's source is a man aged 25 to 45 who received the YFV17D yellow fever vaccine. CDR3 sequence: CASSLSDRADEQYF. Here the CDR3 DNA reads TGCGCCAGCAGCCTTTCGGACAGGGCTGACGAGCAGTACTTC.